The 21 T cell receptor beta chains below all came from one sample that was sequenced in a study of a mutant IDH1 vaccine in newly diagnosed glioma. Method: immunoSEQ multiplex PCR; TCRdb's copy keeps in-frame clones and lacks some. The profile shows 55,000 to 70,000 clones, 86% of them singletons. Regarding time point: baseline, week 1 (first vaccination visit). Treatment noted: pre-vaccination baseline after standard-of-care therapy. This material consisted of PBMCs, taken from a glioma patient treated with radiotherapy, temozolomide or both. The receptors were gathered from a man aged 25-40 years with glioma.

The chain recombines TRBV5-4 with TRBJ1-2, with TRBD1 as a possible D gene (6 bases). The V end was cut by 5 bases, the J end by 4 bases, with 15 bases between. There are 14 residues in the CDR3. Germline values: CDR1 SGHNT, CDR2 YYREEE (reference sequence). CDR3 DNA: TGTGCCAGCAGACCCGTGGGGGGCTCCTATGGCTACACCTTC. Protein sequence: CASRPVGGSYGYTF.

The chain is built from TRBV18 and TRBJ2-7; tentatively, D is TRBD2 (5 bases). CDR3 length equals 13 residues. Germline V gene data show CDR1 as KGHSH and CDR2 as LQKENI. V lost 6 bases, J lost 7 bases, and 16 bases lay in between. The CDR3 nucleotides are TGTGCCAGCTCCATAGAGGGAAATACGGAGCAGTACTTC. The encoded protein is CASSIEGNTEQYF.

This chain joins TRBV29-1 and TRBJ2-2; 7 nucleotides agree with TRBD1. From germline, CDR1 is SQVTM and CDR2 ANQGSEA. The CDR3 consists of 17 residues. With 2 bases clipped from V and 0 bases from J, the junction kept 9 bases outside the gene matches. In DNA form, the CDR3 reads TGCAGCGTTGAATGGACAGGAACCACCGCGAACACCGGGGAGCTGTTTTTT. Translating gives CSVEWTGTTANTGELFF.

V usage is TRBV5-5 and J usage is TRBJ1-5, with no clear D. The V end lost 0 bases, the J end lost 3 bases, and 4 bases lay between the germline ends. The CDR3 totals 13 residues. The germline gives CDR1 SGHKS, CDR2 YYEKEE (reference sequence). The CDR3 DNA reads TGTGCCAGCAGCTTGGACATCAATCAGCCCCAGCATTTT. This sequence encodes CASSLDINQPQHF.

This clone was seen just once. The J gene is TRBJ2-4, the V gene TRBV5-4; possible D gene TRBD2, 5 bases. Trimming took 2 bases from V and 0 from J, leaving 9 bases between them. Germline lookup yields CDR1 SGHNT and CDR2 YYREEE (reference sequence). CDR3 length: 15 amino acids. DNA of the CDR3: TGTGCCAGCAGCTTTCGGGAAATAGCCAAAAACATTCAGTACTTC. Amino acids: CASSFREIAKNIQYF.

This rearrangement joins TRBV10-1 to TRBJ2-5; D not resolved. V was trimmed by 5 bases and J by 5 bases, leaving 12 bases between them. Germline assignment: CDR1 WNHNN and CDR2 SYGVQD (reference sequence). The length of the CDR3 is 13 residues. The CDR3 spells CASSRAYRETQYF. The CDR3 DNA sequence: TGCGCCAGCAGTAGGGCCTACCGGGAGACCCAGTACTTC.

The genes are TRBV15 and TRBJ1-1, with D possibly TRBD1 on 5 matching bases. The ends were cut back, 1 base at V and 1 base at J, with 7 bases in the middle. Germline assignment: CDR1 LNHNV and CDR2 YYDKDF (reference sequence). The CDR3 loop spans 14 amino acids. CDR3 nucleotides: TGTGCCACCAGCAGAGCTACAGGGAACACTGAAGCTTTCTTT. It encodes CATSRATGNTEAFF.

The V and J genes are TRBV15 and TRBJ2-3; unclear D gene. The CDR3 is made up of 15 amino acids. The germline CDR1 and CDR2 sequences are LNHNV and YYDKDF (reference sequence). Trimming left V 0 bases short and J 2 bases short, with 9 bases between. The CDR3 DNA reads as TGTGCCACCAGCAGAGATCCGACGGACACAGATACGCAGTATTTT. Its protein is CATSRDPTDTDTQYF.

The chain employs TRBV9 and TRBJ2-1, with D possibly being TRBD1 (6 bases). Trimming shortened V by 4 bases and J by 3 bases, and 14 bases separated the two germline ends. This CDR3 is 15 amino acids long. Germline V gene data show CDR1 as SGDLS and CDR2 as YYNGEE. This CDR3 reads CASSPIGGDYNEQFF. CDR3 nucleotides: TGTGCCAGCAGCCCGATAGGGGGAGACTACAATGAGCAGTTCTTC.

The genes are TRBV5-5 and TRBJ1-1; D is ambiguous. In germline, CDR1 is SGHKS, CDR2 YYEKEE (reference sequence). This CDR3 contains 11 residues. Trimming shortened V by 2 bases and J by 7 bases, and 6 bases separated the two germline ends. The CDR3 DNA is TGTGCCAGCAGCTTCACCAGTGAAGCTTTCTTT. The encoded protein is CASSFTSEAFF.

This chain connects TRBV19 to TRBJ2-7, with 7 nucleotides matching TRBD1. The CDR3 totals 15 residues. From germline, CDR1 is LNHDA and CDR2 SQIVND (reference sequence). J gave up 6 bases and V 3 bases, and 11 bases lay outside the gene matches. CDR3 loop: CASSIWTGSESEQYF. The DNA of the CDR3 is TGTGCCAGTAGTATTTGGACAGGCTCTGAGAGCGAGCAGTACTTC.

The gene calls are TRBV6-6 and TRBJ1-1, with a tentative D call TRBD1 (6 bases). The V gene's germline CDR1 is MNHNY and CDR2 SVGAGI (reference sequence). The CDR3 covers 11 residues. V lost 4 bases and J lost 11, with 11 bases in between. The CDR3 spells CASSWDIDAFF. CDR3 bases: TGTGCCAGCAGTTGGGACATCGATGCTTTCTTT.

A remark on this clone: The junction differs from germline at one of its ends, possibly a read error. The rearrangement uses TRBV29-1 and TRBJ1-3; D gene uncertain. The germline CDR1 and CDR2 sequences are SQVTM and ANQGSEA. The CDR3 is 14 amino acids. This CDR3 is CSVEDASSGNTIYF. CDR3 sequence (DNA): TGCAGCGTCGAAGACGCCAGCTCTGGAAACACCATATATTTT.

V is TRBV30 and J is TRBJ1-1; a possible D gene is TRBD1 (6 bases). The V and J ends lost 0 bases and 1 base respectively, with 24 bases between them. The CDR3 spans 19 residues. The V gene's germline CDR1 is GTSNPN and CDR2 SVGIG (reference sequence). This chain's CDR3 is CAWSVKQGIAGAPNTEAFF. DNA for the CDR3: TGTGCCTGGAGTGTCAAACAGGGTATTGCAGGGGCGCCGAACACTGAAGCTTTCTTT.

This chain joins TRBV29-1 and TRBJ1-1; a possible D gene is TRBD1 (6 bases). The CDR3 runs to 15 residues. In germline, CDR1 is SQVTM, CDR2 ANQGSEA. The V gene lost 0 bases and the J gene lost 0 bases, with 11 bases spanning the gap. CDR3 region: CSVEDLPGVNTEAFF. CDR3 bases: TGCAGCGTTGAAGATTTGCCAGGGGTGAACACTGAAGCTTTCTTT. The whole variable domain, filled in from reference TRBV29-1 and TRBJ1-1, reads SAVISQKPSRDICQRGTSLTIQCQVDSQVTMMFWYRQQPGQSLTLIATANQGSEATYESGFVIDKFPISRPNLTFSTLTVSNMSPEDSSIYLCSVEDLPGVNTEAFFGQGTRLTVV.

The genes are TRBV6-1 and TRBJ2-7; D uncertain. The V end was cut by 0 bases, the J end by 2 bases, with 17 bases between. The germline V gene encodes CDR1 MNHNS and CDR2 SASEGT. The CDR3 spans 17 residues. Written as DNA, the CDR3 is TGTGCCAGCAGTGAAGCGCTCAGCGTTTCTGGGCCCTACGAGCAGTACTTC. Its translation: CASSEALSVSGPYEQYF.

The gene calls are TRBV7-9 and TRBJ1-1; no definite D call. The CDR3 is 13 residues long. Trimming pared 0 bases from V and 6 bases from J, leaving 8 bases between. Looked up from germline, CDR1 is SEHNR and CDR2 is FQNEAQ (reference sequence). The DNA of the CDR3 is TGTGCCAGCAGCTTAGCGCGCGTTGCTGAAGCTTTCTTT. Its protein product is CASSLARVAEAFF.

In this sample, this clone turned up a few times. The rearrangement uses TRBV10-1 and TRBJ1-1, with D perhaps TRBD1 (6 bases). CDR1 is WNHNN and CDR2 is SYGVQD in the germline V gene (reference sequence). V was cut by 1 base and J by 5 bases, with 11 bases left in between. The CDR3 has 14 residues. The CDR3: CASSELQGPTEAFF. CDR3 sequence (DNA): TGCGCCAGCAGTGAGTTACAGGGACCAACTGAAGCTTTCTTT.

Here the CDR3 DNA reads TGTGCCAGCAGTTACTTAGCGGGGAAAAAAGAGACCCAGTACTTC. It codes for CASSYLAGKKETQYF. The V and J genes are TRBV6-5 and TRBJ2-5, with TRBD2 identical over 8 bases. Unmatched junction bases numbered 4, after V lost 1 base and J lost 3 bases. This CDR3 region has 15 residues. Germline V gene sequence: CDR1 MNHEY, CDR2 SVGAGI.

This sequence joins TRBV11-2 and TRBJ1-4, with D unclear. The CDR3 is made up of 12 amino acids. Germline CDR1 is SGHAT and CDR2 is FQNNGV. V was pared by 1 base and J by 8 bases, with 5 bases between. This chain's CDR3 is CASSLVDEKLFF. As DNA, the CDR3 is TGTGCCAGCAGCTTAGTCGACGAAAAACTGTTTTTT. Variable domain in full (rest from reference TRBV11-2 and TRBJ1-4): EAGVAQSPRYKIIEKRQSVAFWCNPISGHATLYWYQQILGQGPKLLIQFQNNGVVDDSQLPKDRFSAERLKGVDSTLKIQPAKLEDSAVYLCASSLVDEKLFFGSGTQLSVL.

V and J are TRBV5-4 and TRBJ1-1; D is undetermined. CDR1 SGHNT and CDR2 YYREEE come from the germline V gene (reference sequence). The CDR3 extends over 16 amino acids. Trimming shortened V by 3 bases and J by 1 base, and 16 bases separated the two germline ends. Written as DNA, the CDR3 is TGTGCCAGCAGCTCCCGAGGTCTTAATGGGAACACTGAAGCTTTCTTT. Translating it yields CASSSRGLNGNTEAFF. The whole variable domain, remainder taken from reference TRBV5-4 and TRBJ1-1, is ETGVTQSPTHLIKTRGQQVTLRCSSQSGHNTVSWYQQALGQGPQFIFQYYREEENGRGNFPPRFSGLQFPNYSSELNVNALELDDSALYLCASSSRGLNGNTEAFFGQGTRLTVV.